This T cell receptor (beta chain) was sequenced in a study of T cell responses to AZD1222 COVID-19 vaccine. CDR3 size: 15 residues. Deletions cut 6 bases from V and 3 bases from J, with 12 bases between. Germline V gene sequence: CDR1 MNHEY, CDR2 SMNVEV (reference sequence). Study conclusions and caveats: At study baseline, merely several AZD1222 recipients were seropositive. The study found Spike-specific TCR breadth and depth rose after two AZD1222 doses.

Notes on this clone: As yet, its antigen is unknown.

The repertoire was sequenced with immunoSEQ multiplex PCR; TCRdb's copy has only in-frame clones and lacks some. The sample includes roughly 140,000 clones, roughly 88% of them seen just once. The rearrangement uses TRBV27 and TRBJ1-6; D is perhaps TRBD1 (6 bases). This TCR was sampled from an adult in good health. Sequencing used peripheral blood, obtained on day 0 of MenACWY control vaccination. Here the CDR3 reads CASSSWTVYNSPLHF. CDR3 DNA sequence: TGTGCCAGCAGCTCTTGGACAGTCTATAATTCACCCCTCCACTTT.